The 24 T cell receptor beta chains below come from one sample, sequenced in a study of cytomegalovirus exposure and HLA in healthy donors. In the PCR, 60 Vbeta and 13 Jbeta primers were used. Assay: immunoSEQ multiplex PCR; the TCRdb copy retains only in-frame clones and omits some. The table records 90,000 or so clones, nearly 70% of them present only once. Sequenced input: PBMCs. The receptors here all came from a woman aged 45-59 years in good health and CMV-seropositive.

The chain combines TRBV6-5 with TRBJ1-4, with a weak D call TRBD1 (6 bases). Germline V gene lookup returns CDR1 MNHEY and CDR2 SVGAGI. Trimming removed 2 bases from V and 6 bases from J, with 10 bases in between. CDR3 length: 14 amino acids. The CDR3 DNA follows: TGTGCCAGCAGTTACGTTAAGGGGGATGAAAAACTGTTTTTT. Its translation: CASSYVKGDEKLFF.

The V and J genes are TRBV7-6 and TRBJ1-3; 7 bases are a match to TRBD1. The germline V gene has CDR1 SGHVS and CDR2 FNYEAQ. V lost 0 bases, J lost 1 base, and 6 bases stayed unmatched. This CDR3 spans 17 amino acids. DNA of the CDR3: TGTGCCAGCAGCTTAGCCCAGGGGGGAAAATCTGGAAACACCATATATTTT. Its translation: CASSLAQGGKSGNTIYF.

In DNA, the CDR3 is TGCGCCAGCAGCTTCTCAGGGATCGGGGAGACCCAGTACTTC. This encodes CASSFSGIGETQYF. V is TRBV5-1 and J is TRBJ2-5, with D possibly TRBD1 on 5 matching bases. The CDR3 is 14 residues long. Per germline, CDR1 SGHRS and CDR2 YFSETQ. Trimming left V 2 bases short and J 5 bases short, with 13 bases between. The whole variable domain, remainder taken from reference TRBV5-1 and TRBJ2-5, is KAGVTQTPRYLIKTRGQQVTLSCSPISGHRSVSWYQQTPGQGLQFLFEYFSETQRNKGNFPGRFSGRQFSNSRSEMNVSTLELGDSALYLCASSFSGIGETQYFGPGTRLLVL.

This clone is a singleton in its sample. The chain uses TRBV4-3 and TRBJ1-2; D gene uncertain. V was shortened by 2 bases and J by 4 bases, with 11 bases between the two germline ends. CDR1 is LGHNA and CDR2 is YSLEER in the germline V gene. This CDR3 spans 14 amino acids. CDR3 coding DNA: TGCGCCAGCAGCCAATCGAGAGAGGGCTATGGCTACACCTTC. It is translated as CASSQSREGYGYTF.

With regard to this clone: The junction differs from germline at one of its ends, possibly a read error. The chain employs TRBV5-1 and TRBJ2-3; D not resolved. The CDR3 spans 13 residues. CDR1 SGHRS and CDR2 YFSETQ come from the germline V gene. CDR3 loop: CASRLELTDTQYF. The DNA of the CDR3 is TGCGCCAGCAGGTTGGAGCTCACAGATACGCAGTATTTT.

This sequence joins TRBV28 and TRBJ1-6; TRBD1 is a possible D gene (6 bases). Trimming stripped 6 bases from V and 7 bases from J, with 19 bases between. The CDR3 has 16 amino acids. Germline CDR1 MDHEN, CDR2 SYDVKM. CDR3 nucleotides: TGTGCCAGCAGACCCGGACCCGACAGGCCCAATTCACCCCTCCACTTT. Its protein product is CASRPGPDRPNSPLHF.

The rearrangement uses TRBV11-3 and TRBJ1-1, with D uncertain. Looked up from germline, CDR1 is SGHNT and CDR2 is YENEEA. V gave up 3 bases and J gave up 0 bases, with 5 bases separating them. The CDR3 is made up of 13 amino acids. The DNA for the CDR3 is TGTGCCAGCAGCTTGACATTGAACACTGAAGCTTTCTTT. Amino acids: CASSLTLNTEAFF.

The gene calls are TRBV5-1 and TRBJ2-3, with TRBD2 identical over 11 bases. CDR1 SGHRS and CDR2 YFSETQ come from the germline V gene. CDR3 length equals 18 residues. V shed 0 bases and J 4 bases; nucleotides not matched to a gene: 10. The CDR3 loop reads CASSLVAGGPGVADTQYF. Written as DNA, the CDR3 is TGCGCCAGCAGCTTGGTAGCGGGAGGGCCGGGTGTTGCAGATACGCAGTATTTT. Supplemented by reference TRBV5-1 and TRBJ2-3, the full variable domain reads KAGVTQTPRYLIKTRGQQVTLSCSPISGHRSVSWYQQTPGQGLQFLFEYFSETQRNKGNFPGRFSGRQFSNSRSEMNVSTLELGDSALYLCASSLVAGGPGVADTQYFGPGTRLTVL.

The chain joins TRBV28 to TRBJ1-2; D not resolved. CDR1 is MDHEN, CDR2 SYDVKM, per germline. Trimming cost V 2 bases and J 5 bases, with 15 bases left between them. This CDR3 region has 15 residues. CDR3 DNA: TGTGCCAGCAGTTTAGGACTCACCACCTTATATGGCTACACCTTC. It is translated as CASSLGLTTLYGYTF.

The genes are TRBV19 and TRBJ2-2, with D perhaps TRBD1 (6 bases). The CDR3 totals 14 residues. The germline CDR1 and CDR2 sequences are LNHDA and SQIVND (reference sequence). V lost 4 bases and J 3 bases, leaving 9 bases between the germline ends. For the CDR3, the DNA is TGTGCCAGTAGTAGTTACAGGGACACCGGGGAGCTGTTTTTT. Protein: CASSSYRDTGELFF.

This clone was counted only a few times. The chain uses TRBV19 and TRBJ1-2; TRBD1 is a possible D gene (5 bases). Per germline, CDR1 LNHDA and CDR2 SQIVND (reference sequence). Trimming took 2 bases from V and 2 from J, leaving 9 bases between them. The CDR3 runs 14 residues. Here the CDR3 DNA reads TGTGCCAGTAGTATAAACCGACAGAACTATGGCTACACCTTC. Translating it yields CASSINRQNYGYTF.

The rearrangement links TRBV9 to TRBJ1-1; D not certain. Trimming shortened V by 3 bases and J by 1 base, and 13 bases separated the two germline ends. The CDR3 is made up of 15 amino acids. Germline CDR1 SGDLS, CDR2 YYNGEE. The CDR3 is CASSALQDSNTEAFF. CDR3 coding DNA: TGTGCCAGCAGCGCCCTCCAGGACTCGAACACTGAAGCTTTCTTT.

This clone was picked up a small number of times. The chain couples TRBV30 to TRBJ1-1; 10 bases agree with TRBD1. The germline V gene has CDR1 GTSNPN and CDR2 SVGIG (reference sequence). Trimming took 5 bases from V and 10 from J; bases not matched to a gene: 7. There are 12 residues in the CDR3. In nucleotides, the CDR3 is TGTGCCTGGGAGGTCGGACAGGGGGGAGCTTTCTTT. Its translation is CAWEVGQGGAFF.

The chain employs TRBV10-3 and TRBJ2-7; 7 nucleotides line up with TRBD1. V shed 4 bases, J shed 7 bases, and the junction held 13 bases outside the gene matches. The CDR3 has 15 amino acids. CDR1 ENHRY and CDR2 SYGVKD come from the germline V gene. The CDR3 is CAISADRAGFWEQYF. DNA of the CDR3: TGTGCCATCAGTGCAGACAGGGCTGGGTTTTGGGAGCAGTACTTC.

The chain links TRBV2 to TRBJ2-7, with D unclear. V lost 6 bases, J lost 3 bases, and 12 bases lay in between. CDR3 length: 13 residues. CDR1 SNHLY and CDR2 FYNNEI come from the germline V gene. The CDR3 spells CASSQTTDYEQYF. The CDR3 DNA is TGTGCCAGCAGCCAGACCACAGACTACGAGCAGTACTTC.

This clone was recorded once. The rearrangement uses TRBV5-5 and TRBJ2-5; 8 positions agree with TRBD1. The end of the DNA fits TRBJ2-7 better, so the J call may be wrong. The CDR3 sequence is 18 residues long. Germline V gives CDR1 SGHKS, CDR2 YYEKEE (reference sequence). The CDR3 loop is CASSLAPLGQGPMGEQYF. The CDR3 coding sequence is TGTGCCAGCAGCTTGGCCCCTCTTGGACAGGGCCCTATGGGCGAGCAGTACTTC.

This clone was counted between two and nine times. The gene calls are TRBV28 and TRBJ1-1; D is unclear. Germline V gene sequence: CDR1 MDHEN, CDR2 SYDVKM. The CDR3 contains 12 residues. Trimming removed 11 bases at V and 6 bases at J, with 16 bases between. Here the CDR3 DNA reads TGTGCCGCCCAAGAGGGTTTATCTGAAGCTTTCTTT. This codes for CAAQEGLSEAFF.

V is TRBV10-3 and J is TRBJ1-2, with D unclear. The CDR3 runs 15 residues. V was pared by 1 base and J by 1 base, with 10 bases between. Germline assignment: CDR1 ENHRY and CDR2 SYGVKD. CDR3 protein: CAISELRTDNYGYTF. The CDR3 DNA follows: TGTGCCATCAGTGAGTTACGCACAGATAACTATGGCTACACCTTC.

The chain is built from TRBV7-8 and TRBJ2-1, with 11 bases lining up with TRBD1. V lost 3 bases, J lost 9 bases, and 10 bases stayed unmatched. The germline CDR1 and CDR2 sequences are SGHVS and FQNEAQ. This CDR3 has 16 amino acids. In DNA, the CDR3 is TGTGCCAGCAGCTTCGCCGGGACAGGGGGGAGAGGTGAGCAGTTCTTC. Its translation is CASSFAGTGGRGEQFF.

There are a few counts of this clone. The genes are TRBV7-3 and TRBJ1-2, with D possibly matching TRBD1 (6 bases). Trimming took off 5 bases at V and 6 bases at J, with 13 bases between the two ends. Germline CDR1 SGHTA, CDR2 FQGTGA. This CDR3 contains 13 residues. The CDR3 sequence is CASSPQTGNGYTF. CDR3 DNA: TGTGCCAGCAGCCCCCAAACAGGGAATGGCTACACCTTC.

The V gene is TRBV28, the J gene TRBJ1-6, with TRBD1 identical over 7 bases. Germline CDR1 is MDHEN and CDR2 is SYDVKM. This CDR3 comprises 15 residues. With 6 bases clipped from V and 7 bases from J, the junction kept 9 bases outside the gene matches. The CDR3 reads CASRTGTATNSPLHF. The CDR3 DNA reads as TGTGCCAGCAGGACCGGGACAGCCACAAATTCACCCCTCCACTTT.

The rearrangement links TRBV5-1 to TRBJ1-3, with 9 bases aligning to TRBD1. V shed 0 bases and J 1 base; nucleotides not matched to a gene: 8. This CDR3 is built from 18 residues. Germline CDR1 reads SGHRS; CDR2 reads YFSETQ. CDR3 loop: CASSLAGNRGRSGNTIYF. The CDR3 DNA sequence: TGCGCCAGCAGCTTGGCAGGGAACAGGGGGCGATCTGGAAACACCATATATTTT.

In DNA form, the CDR3 reads TGTGCCATCAGTGATGGGGGACAAGGGTTCAGGGCCAACGTCCTGACTTTC. It specifies CAISDGGQGFRANVLTF. This chain joins TRBV10-3 and TRBJ2-6; D possibly corresponds to TRBD1 (6 bases). The germline V and J ends were trimmed by 3 bases and 5 bases, with 17 bases remaining between them. The CDR3 loop spans 17 amino acids. Germline V gene sequence: CDR1 ENHRY, CDR2 SYGVKD.

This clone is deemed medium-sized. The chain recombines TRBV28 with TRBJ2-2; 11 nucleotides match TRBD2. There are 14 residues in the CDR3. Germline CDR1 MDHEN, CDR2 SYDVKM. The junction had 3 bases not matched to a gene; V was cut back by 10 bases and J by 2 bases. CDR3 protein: CATGTSGNTGELFF. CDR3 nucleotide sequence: TGTGCCACCGGGACTAGCGGAAACACCGGGGAGCTGTTTTTT.